This T cell receptor (beta chain) was recorded in a study of cytomegalovirus exposure and HLA in healthy donors. At the level of the study: Counted in an early data release were about 86 million unique TCRs from HLA-typed donors.

Study-wide findings and caveats: The authors later linked a missense DCLRE1C variant to TCR beta V- and J-gene trimming. Only CMV serostatus was available as immune exposure information. Cytomegalovirus status was reportedly diagnosed by the classifier with high sensitivity and specificity.

The junction had 18 bases not matched to a gene; V was cut back by 8 bases and J by 15 bases. The CDR3 runs to 14 residues. From germline, CDR1 is SNHLY and CDR2 FYNNEI. This clone was picked up a small number of times. Its cognate antigen is unknown. Use of 60 Vbeta and 13 Jbeta primers characterized the PCR. The assay was immunoSEQ multiplex PCR, and TCRdb's table has in-frame clones only and misses some. The repertoire includes tens of thousands of clones, about 73% of them detected once, and roughly 21% sits in the top ten. The chain has TRBV2 and TRBJ2-1; 8 positions agree with TRBD2. The TCR was taken from a woman aged 60-70 years in good health and CMV-seropositive. Specimen: PBMCs. In nucleotides, the CDR3 is TGTGCCAGCCCCCGAGGAGAGGTAGCGGGGAATCCGTTCTTC. Amino acid sequence: CASPRGEVAGNPFF.